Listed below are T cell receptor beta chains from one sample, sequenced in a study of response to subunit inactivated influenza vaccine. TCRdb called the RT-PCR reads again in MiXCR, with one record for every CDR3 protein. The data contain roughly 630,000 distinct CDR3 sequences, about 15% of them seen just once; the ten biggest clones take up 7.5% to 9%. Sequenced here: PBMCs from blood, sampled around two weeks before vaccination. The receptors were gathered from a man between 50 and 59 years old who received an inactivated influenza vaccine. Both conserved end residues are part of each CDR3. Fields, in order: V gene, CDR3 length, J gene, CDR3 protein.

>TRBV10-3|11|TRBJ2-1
CAIKYDNEQFF
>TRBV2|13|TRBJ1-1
CASIGRTNTEAFF
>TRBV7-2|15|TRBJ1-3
CASSLAPGEHDTIYF
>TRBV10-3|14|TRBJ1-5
CAISGEQGWQPQHF
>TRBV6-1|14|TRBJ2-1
CASTRTGPYNEQFF
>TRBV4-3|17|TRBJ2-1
CASSQELGASGGHEQFF
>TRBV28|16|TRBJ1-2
CASRRAGGASNYGYTF
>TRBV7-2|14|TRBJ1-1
CASSSRRRNTEAFF
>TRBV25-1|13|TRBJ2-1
CASRLATYNEQFF
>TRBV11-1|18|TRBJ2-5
CASSLVPGGGHPGETQYF
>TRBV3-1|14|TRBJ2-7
CASSQNWPSYEQYF
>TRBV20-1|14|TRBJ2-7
CSARELAGVHEQYF
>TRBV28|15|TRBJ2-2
CATYPNSANTGELFF
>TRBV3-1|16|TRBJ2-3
CASSRLGGGATDTQYF
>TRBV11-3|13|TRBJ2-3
CASSLTPGDTQYF
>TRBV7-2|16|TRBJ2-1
CASSTGTSGRDNEQFF
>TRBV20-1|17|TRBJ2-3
CSARDPTSGVLRDTQYF
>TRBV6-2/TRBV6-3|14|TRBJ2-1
CASSYNTLGNEQFF
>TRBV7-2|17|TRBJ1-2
CASSRREGARANYGYTF
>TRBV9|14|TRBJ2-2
CASSAPLHTGELFF
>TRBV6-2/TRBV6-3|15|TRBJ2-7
CASKSRTLSSYEQYF
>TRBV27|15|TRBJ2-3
CASSRLLEGPDTQYF
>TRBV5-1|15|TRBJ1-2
CASSSNLGTEYGYTF
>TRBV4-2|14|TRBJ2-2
CASSQAWNTGELFF
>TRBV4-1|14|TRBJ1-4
CASSQRGIGEKLFF
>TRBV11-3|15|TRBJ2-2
CASSLQAGKSGELFF
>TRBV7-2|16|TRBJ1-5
CASSLVAGKDRQPQHF
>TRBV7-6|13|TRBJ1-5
CASSPHLYQPQHF
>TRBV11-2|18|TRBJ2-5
CASSSLAGGRVRQETQYF
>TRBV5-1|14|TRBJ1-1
CASSLLIGGSEAFF
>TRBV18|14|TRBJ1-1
CASSPTAANTEAFF
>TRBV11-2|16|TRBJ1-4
CASSLYQGGTNEKLFF
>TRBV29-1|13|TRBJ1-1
CSVVPGRGVEAFF
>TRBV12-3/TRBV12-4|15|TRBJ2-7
CASRSLAGGPKEQYF
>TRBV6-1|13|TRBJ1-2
CASSVGGDGGYTF
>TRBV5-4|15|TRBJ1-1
CVSSGGTGGFTEAFF
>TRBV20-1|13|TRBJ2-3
CSAGDRVQYTQYF
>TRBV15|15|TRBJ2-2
CATSRGQVQSGELFF
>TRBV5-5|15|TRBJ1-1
CASSLASIGNTEAFF
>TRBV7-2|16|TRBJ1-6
CASSLVGLEITSPLHF
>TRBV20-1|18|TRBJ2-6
CSARDPGQGFSGANVLTF
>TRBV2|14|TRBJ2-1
CASSTDRGINEQFF
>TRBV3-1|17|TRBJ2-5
CASSQDIGGLVRETQYF
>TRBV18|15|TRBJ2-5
CASSPPGTYQETQYF
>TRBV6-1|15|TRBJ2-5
CASSKSGGTQETQYF